The 5 T cell receptor beta chains reported below all come from one sample, sequenced in a study of T cell changes during pregnancy in multiple sclerosis. Profiling relied on immunoSEQ multiplex PCR, and the TCRdb table lists in-frame clones only, not all of them. The table shows roughly 70,000 clones, with roughly 92% occurring only once. The sample here was peripheral blood, taken in the third trimester of pregnancy. These receptors were obtained from a female donor in good health, enrolled as a control in a pregnancy study.

Only a few counts were recorded for this clone. The chain uses TRBV4-2 and TRBJ2-3; 7 positions agree with TRBD2. From germline, CDR1 is LGHNA and CDR2 YNFKEQ. This CDR3 contains 17 residues. V was pared by 0 bases and J by 1 base, with 7 bases of the junction left unmatched. This CDR3 is CASSQDWGGQGTDTQYF. Here the CDR3 DNA reads TGTGCCAGCAGCCAAGATTGGGGAGGGCAGGGCACAGATACGCAGTATTTT.

V usage is TRBV27 and J usage is TRBJ1-1; D is unclear. From germline, CDR1 is MNHEY and CDR2 SMNVEV (reference sequence). The CDR3 loop spans 13 amino acids. V lost 6 bases, J lost 1 base, and 9 bases lay in between. The CDR3 reads CASRKTQNTEAFF. The CDR3, as DNA: TGTGCCAGCAGAAAAACACAGAACACTGAAGCTTTCTTT.

The chain recombines TRBV9 with TRBJ1-6; 8 nucleotides align to TRBD1. The CDR3 length is 14 residues. In germline, CDR1 is SGDLS, CDR2 YYNGEE. V shed 5 bases and J 6 bases; nucleotides not matched to a gene: 4. The CDR3: CASRTGDFNSPLHF. In DNA form, the CDR3 reads TGTGCCAGCAGGACAGGGGACTTTAATTCACCCCTCCACTTT. The whole variable domain, filled in from reference TRBV9 and TRBJ1-6, reads DSGVTQTPKHLITATGQRVTLRCSPRSGDLSVYWYQQSLDQGLQFLIQYYNGEERAKGNILERFSAQQFPDLHSELNLSSLELGDSALYFCASRTGDFNSPLHFGNGTRLTVT.

This clone has a single count. The gene calls are TRBV5-1 and TRBJ2-7, with D perhaps matching TRBD1 (5 bases). Germline V gene lookup returns CDR1 SGHRS and CDR2 YFSETQ. The CDR3 covers 14 residues. The V and J ends lost 0 bases and 1 base respectively, with 8 bases between them. DNA for the CDR3: TGCGCCAGCAGCTTGGACAGGCCTTCCTACGAGCAGTACTTC. Its protein product is CASSLDRPSYEQYF.

Points on this clone: At one end, the junction sequence differs from germline, possibly due to a read error. The CDR3 nucleotides read TGCAGCGTCCGGGACAGGGGCTACGGGCAGTACTTC. Its translation: CSVRDRGYGQYF. The chain has TRBV29-1 and TRBJ2-7, with 10 bases lining up with TRBD1. Per the germline V gene, CDR1 is SQVTM and CDR2 is ANQGSEA. There are 12 residues in the CDR3.